This T cell receptor (beta chain) appears in the sequencing data of a study of cytomegalovirus exposure and HLA in healthy donors. Study overall: Early release data held some 79 million unique TCRs from HLA-typed donors.

Remarks on this clone: Its antigen remains unknown.

Both 60 Vbeta primers and 13 Jbeta primers went into the PCR. Original processing notes: In a later analysis, some 80 million unique TCR beta chains included roughly 11 million shared by two or more donors. Some clones are missing from TCRdb's copy, which holds only in-frame ones; the method was immunoSEQ multiplex PCR. The V and J calls and clone size come from that table; D and trimming were worked out from the DNA. The table records around 120,000 clones, around two thirds of them present only once. Whole-study results and caveats: A later look showed TCR association rates differing by HLA locus, highest for DRB1 and lowest for HLA-C. Apart from CMV serostatus, no immune exposure information was available.

The V gene's germline CDR1 is SGHTS and CDR2 YDEGEE. CDR3 length equals 15 residues. V shed 7 bases, J shed 0 bases, and the junction held 7 bases outside the gene matches. The sequence came from a man aged 50 or older in good health and CMV-seropositive. The specimen sequenced was PBMCs. The chain has TRBV5-8 and TRBJ2-1; the match to TRBD2 covers 7 bases. CDR3 in amino acids: CASQSGASSYNEQFF. CDR3 DNA: TGTGCCAGCCAGAGCGGGGCGAGCTCCTACAATGAGCAGTTCTTC.